The 22 T cell receptor beta chains presented below share a single source sample, sequenced in a study of T-cell memory formation after mild COVID-19. TCRdb called the 5' RACE reads again in MiXCR, with one record for every CDR3 protein. Seen here are about 200,000 distinct CDR3 sequences, about 9.2% observed once, and the top ten hold roughly 3.5%. The specimen sequenced was PBMCs or a T cell subset sorted from them (not recorded which). These receptors were obtained from a man younger than 30 who had mild COVID-19 (a few samples of this study predate the infection). Cell type and time point are not known.

The table lists this clonotype with a few counts. The chain uses TRBV19 and TRBJ2-2; the D call may be TRBD1 or TRBD2 (5 bases each). The CDR3 runs to 13 residues. Looked up from germline, CDR1 is LNHDA and CDR2 is SQIVND (reference sequence). Trimming left V 6 bases short and J 6 bases short, with 11 bases between. The CDR3: CASSLQGPGELFF. The CDR3 DNA reads TGTGCCAGTAGCCTCCAGGGACCCGGGGAGCTGTTTTTT.

This chain links TRBV20-1 with TRBJ2-1; a weak D match, TRBD2 (5 bases). The CDR3 loop spans 13 amino acids. Germline V lookup: CDR1 DFQATT, CDR2 SNEGSKA (reference sequence). V gave up 4 bases and J gave up 5 bases, with 12 bases separating them. The CDR3 bases are TGCAGTGCTACCGGGATGACCCACAATGAGCAGTTCTTC. It yields the protein CSATGMTHNEQFF.

This clonotype was counted between two and nine times. The chain is built from TRBV6-6 and TRBJ2-5; 7 positions match TRBD1. Trimming cost V 5 bases and J 5 bases; bases outside gene matches: 8. CDR3 length equals 14 residues. CDR1 and CDR2 (germline): MNHNY, SVGAGI (reference sequence). In DNA, the CDR3 is TGTGCCAGCAGTAAAGGGACAGTGTGGGAGACCCAGTACTTC. Its translation: CASSKGTVWETQYF.

This clonotype was counted a few times. DNA for the CDR3: TGCAGTGCTACGACACCAGGGGTGGGCACCGGGGAGCTGTTTTTT. It is translated as CSATTPGVGTGELFF. This chain joins TRBV20-1 and TRBJ2-2; maybe TRBD1 (6 bases). CDR1 and CDR2 (germline): DFQATT, SNEGSKA (reference sequence). Between the trimmed V and J ends, which lost 4 bases and 4 bases, there was a span of 16 bases. The CDR3 length is 15 residues.

This clonotype was found a few times. The CDR3 sequence is CATEGSPYEQYV. DNA of the CDR3: TGTGCCACCGAAGGGAGCCCTTACGAGCAGTACGTC. V gene TRBV6-1 combines with J gene TRBJ2-7; tentatively, D is TRBD2 (5 bases). CDR3 length: 12 amino acids. Trimming stripped 10 bases from V and 4 bases from J, with 14 bases between. CDR1 is MNHNS and CDR2 is SASEGT in the germline V gene.

This clonotype turned up a few times. The V call is TRBV5-4, the J call TRBJ1-2, with D perhaps TRBD1 (6 bases). The germline V gene encodes CDR1 SGHNT and CDR2 YYREEE (reference sequence). V was trimmed by 5 bases and J by 5 bases, leaving 19 bases between them. The CDR3 extends over 15 amino acids. This chain's CDR3 is CASSERPTGRYGYTF. CDR3 coding DNA: TGTGCCAGCAGTGAGCGACCGACAGGACGGTATGGCTACACCTTC.

This clonotype was picked up a small number of times. Compared with germline, one end of the junction differs, possibly owing to a read error. The chain recombines TRBV2 with TRBJ2-5; 13 bases map to TRBD2. Germline loops: CDR1 SNHLY, CDR2 FYNNEI. The CDR3 extends over 18 amino acids. In DNA form, the CDR3 reads TGTGCCAGCAGGGAAGGGACTAGCGGGACACGTTCGCCAGAGACCCAGTACTTC. It yields the protein CASREGTSGTRSPETQYF.

This clonotype came up a few times. This chain uses TRBV5-1 with TRBJ1-2, with 7 bases identical to TRBD1. CDR1 is SGHRS and CDR2 is YFSETQ in the germline V gene. Trimming took 0 bases from V and 7 from J; bases not matched to a gene: 3. The CDR3 has 13 amino acids. CDR3 residues: CASSLGQGLGYTF. The CDR3 nucleotides read TGCGCCAGCAGCTTGGGACAGGGACTTGGCTACACCTTC.

Ten or more counts support this clonotype. The gene calls are TRBV4-2 and TRBJ2-3, with D tentatively TRBD1 or TRBD2 (5 bases each). In germline, CDR1 is LGHNA, CDR2 YNFKEQ. V was cut by 4 bases and J by 3 bases, with 20 bases left in between. This CDR3 contains 17 residues. The CDR3 DNA sequence: TGTGCCAGCAGCCCAACGGGGCAGGGAGTTTCGACAGATACGCAGTATTTT. This translates into CASSPTGQGVSTDTQYF.

In its sample, this clonotype was seen many times. V usage is TRBV7-3 and J usage is TRBJ2-7; D perhaps matches TRBD1 (5 bases). From germline, CDR1 is SGHTA and CDR2 FQGTGA. The CDR3 extends over 14 amino acids. V was clipped by 2 bases and J by 3 bases, with 11 bases between them. The CDR3 DNA is TGTGCCAGCAGCTTACACCCAGGGCGCTACGAGCAGTACGTC. As protein: CASSLHPGRYEQYV.

This clonotype occurred many times. The rearrangement links TRBV5-1 to TRBJ2-3; 11 bases fit TRBD2. V was pared by 4 bases and J by 3 bases, with 13 bases of the junction left unmatched. CDR1 and CDR2 (germline): SGHRS, YFSETQ. This CDR3 has 18 residues. The CDR3: CASSAGSGGADFTDTQYF. The CDR3 bases are TGCGCCAGCAGCGCTGGTAGCGGGGGGGCCGACTTTACAGATACGCAGTATTTT.

This clonotype was recorded a few times. This chain joins TRBV6-2 or TRBV6-3 and TRBJ2-7, with D unresolved. The CDR3 consists of 15 residues. V lost 2 bases and J lost 0, with 11 bases in between. Germline values: CDR1 MNHEY, CDR2 SVGEGT. CDR3 sequence (DNA): TGTGCCAGCAGTTACCCGCAGGCGAGCTCCTACGAGCAGTACTTC. It yields the protein CASSYPQASSYEQYF.

This clonotype turned up a few times. The gene calls are TRBV5-1 and TRBJ1-5; D gene uncertain. The CDR3 has 13 amino acids. Germline values: CDR1 SGHRS, CDR2 YFSETQ. V was pared by 5 bases and J by 0 bases, with 6 bases between. CDR3 nucleotide sequence: TGCGCCAGCAGTAAGGATAGCAATCAGCCCCAGCATTTT. This gives the protein CASSKDSNQPQHF.

This clonotype was detected many times. The V gene is TRBV7-2, the J gene TRBJ2-3; TRBD2 matches 13 bases. CDR3 length: 19 amino acids. Germline loops: CDR1 SGHTA, CDR2 FQGNSA. With 4 bases clipped from V and 0 bases from J, the junction kept 10 bases outside the gene matches. CDR3 sequence reads: CASSSTSGGADSSTDTQYF. CDR3 DNA: TGTGCCAGCAGCTCAACTAGCGGGGGGGCCGACTCTAGCACAGATACGCAGTATTTT. The entire variable domain, with the rest obtained from reference TRBV7-2 and TRBJ2-3, is as follows: GAGVSQSPSNKVTEKGKDVELRCDPISGHTALYWYRQSLGQGLEFLIYFQGNSAPDKSGLPSDRFSAERTGGSVSTLTIQRTQQEDSAVYLCASSSTSGGADSSTDTQYFGPGTRLTVL.

The chain is built from TRBV7-2 and TRBJ1-5; D perhaps matches TRBD1 (6 bases). The CDR3 covers 14 residues. Germline V gives CDR1 SGHTA, CDR2 FQGNSA. Deletions cut 3 bases from V and 2 bases from J, with 8 bases between. DNA for the CDR3: TGTGCCAGCAGCTTGGACAGCCGCAATCAGCCCCAGCATTTT. This codes for CASSLDSRNQPQHF.

The chain joins TRBV7-9 to TRBJ2-1, with 9 bases lining up with TRBD2. V trimming: 2 bases; J trimming: 8 bases; junction bases outside the gene matches: 7. There are 15 residues in the CDR3. The germline V gene encodes CDR1 SEHNR and CDR2 FQNEAQ (reference sequence). CDR3 in DNA: TGTGCCAGCAGCTTACGCGGGGGGGCTTCGGATGAGCAGTTCTTC. It translates to CASSLRGGASDEQFF.

The chain combines TRBV20-1 with TRBJ1-2, with D perhaps matching TRBD1 (5 bases). Per germline, CDR1 DFQATT and CDR2 SNEGSKA (reference sequence). Trimming stripped 6 bases from V and 8 bases from J, with 16 bases between. This CDR3 comprises 12 residues. The CDR3 region has the DNA TGCAGTGCGCCCCTCAGCGGGGCAGGCTACACCTTC. Its translation is CSAPLSGAGYTF.

There are many counts of this clonotype. The chain carries TRBV20-1 and TRBJ1-1; tentative D call: TRBD1 (5 bases). CDR1 DFQATT and CDR2 SNEGSKA come from the germline V gene (reference sequence). Trimming stripped 6 bases from V and 2 bases from J, with 16 bases between. There are 14 residues in the CDR3. The DNA of the CDR3 is TGCAGTGCCCTCTACTTCGGGGGAAACACTGAAGCTTTCTTT. Translated, it gives CSALYFGGNTEAFF.

This clonotype was detected a few times. The V call is TRBV6-5, the J call TRBJ1-2; maybe TRBD1 (5 bases). Germline V gene data show CDR1 as MNHEY and CDR2 as SVGAGI. The CDR3 sequence is 12 residues long. V gave up 7 bases and J gave up 2 bases, with 8 bases separating them. The CDR3 region has the DNA TGTGCCAGCATTGGGGGGAACTATGGCTACACCTTC. Encoded protein: CASIGGNYGYTF.

This clonotype has a count of ten or more. The V call is TRBV20-1, the J call TRBJ2-1; 11 nucleotides line up with TRBD2. The germline CDR1 and CDR2 sequences are DFQATT and SNEGSKA (reference sequence). The CDR3 extends over 16 amino acids. The ends lost 4 bases at V and 4 bases at J; junction bases unmatched: 9. The CDR3 DNA follows: TGCAGTGCTATAAACCCGCTAGCGGGGGGATACAATGAGCAGTTCTTC. The encoded protein is CSAINPLAGGYNEQFF.

This clonotype came up many times. The chain carries TRBV18 and TRBJ2-7, with 8 bases that match TRBD1. V shed 5 bases, J shed 6 bases, and the junction held 9 bases outside the gene matches. CDR1 KGHSH and CDR2 LQKENI come from the germline V gene. CDR3 length: 14 residues. CDR3 region: CASSSNQGAGEQYF. CDR3 DNA sequence: TGTGCCAGCTCATCAAATCAGGGGGCGGGCGAGCAGTACTTC.

V is TRBV14 and J is TRBJ1-2; 9 bases fit TRBD1. Germline V gene lookup returns CDR1 SGHDN and CDR2 FVKESK. V lost 4 bases, J lost 7 bases, and 4 bases stayed unmatched. This CDR3 region has 13 residues. The CDR3 here is CASSLDRGFGYTF. CDR3 DNA: TGTGCCAGCAGCCTTGACAGGGGGTTTGGCTACACCTTC.